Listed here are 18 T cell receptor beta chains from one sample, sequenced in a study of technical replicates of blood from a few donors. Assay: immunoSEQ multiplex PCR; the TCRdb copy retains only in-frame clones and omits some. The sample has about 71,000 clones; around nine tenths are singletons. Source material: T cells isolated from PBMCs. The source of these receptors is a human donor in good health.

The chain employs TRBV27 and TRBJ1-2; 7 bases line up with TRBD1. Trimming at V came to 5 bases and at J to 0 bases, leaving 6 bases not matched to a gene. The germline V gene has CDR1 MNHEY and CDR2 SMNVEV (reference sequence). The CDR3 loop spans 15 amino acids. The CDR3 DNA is TGTGCCAGCAGTGTTGGGACAGCTTCTAACTATGGCTACACCTTC. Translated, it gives CASSVGTASNYGYTF.

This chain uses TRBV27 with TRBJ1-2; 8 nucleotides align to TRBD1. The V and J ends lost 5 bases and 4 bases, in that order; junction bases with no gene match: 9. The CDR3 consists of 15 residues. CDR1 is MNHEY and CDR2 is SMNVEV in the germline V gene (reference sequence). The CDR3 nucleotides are TGTGCCAGCAGTCCACGGACAGGGAATACCTATGGCTACACCTTC. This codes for CASSPRTGNTYGYTF.

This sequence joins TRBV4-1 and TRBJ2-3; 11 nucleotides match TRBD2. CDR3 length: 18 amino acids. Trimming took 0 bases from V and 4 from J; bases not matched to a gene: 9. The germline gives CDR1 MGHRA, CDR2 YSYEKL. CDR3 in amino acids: CASSQEPGSGRVADTQYF. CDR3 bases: TGCGCCAGCAGCCAAGAGCCGGGTAGCGGGAGGGTAGCAGATACGCAGTATTTT.

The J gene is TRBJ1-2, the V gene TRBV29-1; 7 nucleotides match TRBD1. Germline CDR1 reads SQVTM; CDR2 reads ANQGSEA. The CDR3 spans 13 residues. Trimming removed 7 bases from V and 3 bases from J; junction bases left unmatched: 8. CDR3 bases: TGCAGCGCCCGGACAGGTCTAGACTATGGCTACACCTTC. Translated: CSARTGLDYGYTF.

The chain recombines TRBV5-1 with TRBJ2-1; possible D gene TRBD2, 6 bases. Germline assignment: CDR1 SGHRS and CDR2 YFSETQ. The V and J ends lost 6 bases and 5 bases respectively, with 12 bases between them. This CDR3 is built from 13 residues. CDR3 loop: CASTLALHNEQFF. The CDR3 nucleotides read TGCGCCAGCACCCTAGCGCTACACAATGAGCAGTTCTTC.

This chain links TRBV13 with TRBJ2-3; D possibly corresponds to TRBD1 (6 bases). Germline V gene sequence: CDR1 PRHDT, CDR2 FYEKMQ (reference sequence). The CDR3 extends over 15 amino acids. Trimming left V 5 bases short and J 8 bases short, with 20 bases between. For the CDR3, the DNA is TGTGCCAGCAGCCTACAGGGAGTCCTTACTGGTACGCAGTATTTT. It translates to CASSLQGVLTGTQYF.

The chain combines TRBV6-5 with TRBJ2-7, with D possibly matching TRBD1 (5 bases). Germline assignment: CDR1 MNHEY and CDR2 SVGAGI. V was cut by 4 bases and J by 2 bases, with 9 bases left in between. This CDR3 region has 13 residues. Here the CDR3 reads CASSLTDTYEQYF. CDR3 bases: TGTGCCAGCAGTTTGACAGATACCTACGAGCAGTACTTC.

CDR3 sequence: CASHPGASTGELFF. The DNA for the CDR3 is TGTGCCTCCCATCCAGGGGCTAGCACCGGGGAGCTGTTTTTT. The V call is TRBV10-3, the J call TRBJ2-2, with TRBD1 as a possible D gene (6 bases). Trimming took off 11 bases at V and 4 bases at J, with 17 bases between the two ends. The CDR3 length is 14 residues. CDR1 is ENHRY and CDR2 is SYGVKD in the germline V gene.

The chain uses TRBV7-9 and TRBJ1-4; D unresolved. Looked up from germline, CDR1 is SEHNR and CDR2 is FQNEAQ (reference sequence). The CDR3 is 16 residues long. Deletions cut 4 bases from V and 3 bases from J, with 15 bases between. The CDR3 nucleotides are TGTGCCAGCAGCTACTATGGACTGGGTTCTAATGAAAAACTGTTTTTT. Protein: CASSYYGLGSNEKLFF.

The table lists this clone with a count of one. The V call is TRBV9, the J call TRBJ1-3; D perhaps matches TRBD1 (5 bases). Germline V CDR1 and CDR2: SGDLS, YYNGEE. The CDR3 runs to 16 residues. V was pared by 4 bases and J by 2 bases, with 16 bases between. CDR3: CASSPNQGRAGNTIYF. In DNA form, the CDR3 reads TGTGCCAGCAGCCCCAACCAGGGCAGAGCTGGAAACACCATATATTTT. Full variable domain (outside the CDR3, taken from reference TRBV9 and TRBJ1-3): DSGVTQTPKHLITATGQRVTLRCSPRSGDLSVYWYQQSLDQGLQFLIQYYNGEERAKGNILERFSAQQFPDLHSELNLSSLELGDSALYFCASSPNQGRAGNTIYFGEGSWLTVV.

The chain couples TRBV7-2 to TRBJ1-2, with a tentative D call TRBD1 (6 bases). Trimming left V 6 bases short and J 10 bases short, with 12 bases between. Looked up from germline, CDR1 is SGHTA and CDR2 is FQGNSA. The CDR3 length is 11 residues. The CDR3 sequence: CASRNRVSYTF. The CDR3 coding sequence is TGTGCCAGCAGAAACAGGGTTTCCTACACCTTC.

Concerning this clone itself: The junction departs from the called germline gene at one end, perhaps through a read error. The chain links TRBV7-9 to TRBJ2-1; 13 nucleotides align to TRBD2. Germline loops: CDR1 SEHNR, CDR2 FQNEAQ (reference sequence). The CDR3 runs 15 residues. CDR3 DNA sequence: TGTGCCAGCAGTTTAGGGACTAGCGGGAACAATGAGCAGTTCTTC. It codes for CASSLGTSGNNEQFF. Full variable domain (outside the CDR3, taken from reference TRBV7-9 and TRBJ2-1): DTGVSQNPRHKITKRGQNVTFRCDPISEHNRLYWYRQTLGQGPEFLTYFQNEAQLEKSRLLSDRFSAERPKGSFSTLEIQRTEQGDSAMYLCASSLGTSGNNEQFFGPGTRLTVL.

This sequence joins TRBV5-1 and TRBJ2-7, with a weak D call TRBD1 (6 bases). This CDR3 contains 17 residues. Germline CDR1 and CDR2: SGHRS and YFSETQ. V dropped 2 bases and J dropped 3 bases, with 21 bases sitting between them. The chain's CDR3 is CASSLKRGSQVRYEQYF. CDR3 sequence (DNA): TGCGCCAGCAGCTTAAAAAGGGGGAGTCAGGTCCGCTACGAGCAGTACTTC. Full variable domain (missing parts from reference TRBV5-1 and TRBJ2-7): KAGVTQTPRYLIKTRGQQVTLSCSPISGHRSVSWYQQTPGQGLQFLFEYFSETQRNKGNFPGRFSGRQFSNSRSEMNVSTLELGDSALYLCASSLKRGSQVRYEQYFGPGTRLTVT.

The CDR3 nucleotides read TGTGCCAGCAGACCGGGTGAGGGTAACTACGAGCAGTACTTC. It yields the protein CASRPGEGNYEQYF. The chain uses TRBV18 and TRBJ2-7; weak D call: TRBD2 (5 bases). V lost 8 bases, J lost 3 bases, and 17 bases lay in between. The length of the CDR3 is 14 residues. The germline V gene has CDR1 KGHSH and CDR2 LQKENI.

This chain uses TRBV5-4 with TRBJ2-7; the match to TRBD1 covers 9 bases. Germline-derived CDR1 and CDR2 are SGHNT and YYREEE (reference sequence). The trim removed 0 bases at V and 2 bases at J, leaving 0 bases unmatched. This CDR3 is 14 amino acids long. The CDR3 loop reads CASSLGQGAYEQYF. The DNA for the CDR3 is TGTGCCAGCAGCTTGGGACAGGGGGCCTACGAGCAGTACTTC. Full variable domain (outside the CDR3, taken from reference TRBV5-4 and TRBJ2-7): ETGVTQSPTHLIKTRGQQVTLRCSSQSGHNTVSWYQQALGQGPQFIFQYYREEENGRGNFPPRFSGLQFPNYSSELNVNALELDDSALYLCASSLGQGAYEQYFGPGTRLTVT.

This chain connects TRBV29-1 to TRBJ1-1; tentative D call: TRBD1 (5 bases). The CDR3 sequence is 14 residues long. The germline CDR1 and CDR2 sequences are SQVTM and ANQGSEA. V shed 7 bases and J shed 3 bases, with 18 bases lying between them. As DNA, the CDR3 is TGCAGCGCTACGGGCTACTTAGGGGACACTGAAGCTTTCTTT. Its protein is CSATGYLGDTEAFF.

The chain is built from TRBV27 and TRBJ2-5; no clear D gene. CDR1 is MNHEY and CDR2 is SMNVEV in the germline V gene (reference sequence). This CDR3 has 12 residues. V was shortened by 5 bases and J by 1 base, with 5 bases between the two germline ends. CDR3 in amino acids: CASSNFQETQYF. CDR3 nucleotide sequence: TGTGCCAGCAGTAACTTCCAAGAGACCCAGTACTTC.

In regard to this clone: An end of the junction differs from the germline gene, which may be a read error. In DNA form, the CDR3 reads TGTGCCAGCAGTTACGTCCGGGGGAACACCGGGGGGCTGTTTTTT. As protein: CASSYVRGNTGGLFF. V and J are TRBV6-5 and TRBJ2-2; TRBD2 might be the D (6 bases). The CDR3 runs 15 residues. Germline V gene sequence: CDR1 MNHEY, CDR2 SVGAGI.